This T cell receptor (beta chain) appears in the sequencing data of a study of blood T cell repertoires in COVID-19. CDR1 SGHTA and CDR2 FQGNSA come from the germline V gene. The V end was cut by 3 bases, the J end by 2 bases, with 20 bases between. This CDR3 region has 18 residues. Data came from immunoSEQ multiplex PCR; TCRdb stores just in-frame clones and leaves some out. Of 200,000 to 250,000 clones detected, under 90% appear once; the ten largest clones hold 1.8%. The receptor's source is a man aged 60 to 69 who had recovered from COVID-19. Material for sequencing was PBMCs or T cells enriched from blood (not recorded which). J is TRBJ1-3 and V is TRBV7-2; D unresolved. The CDR3 DNA sequence: TGTGCCAGCAGCTTGGGGTTCGGGGTGACACATCCTGGAAACACCATATATTTT. Its protein product is CASSLGFGVTHPGNTIYF. Full variable domain (rest looked up from reference TRBV7-2 and TRBJ1-3): GAGVSQSPSNKVTEKGKDVELRCDPISGHTALYWYRQSLGQGLEFLIYFQGNSAPDKSGLPSDRFSAERTGGSVSTLTIQRTQQEDSAVYLCASSLGFGVTHPGNTIYFGEGSWLTVV.